This entry concerns a single TCR beta chain. The antigen is not known. The data were taken from a study of blood T cells in healthy people across ages. General study results and limits: Naive CD4+ cell counts and diversity both ran higher in long-lived than in aged donors.

The authors ran a second PCR of about 7 to 12 cycles using a sample-barcoded 5' primer and a J-beta primer mix. MiXCR was run by TCRdb on the 5' RACE reads, yielding one entry per CDR3 protein. The repertoire holds 550,000 to 650,000 distinct CDR3 sequences, with about 29% as singletons. This same sample was also taken into another study, of T cells of mothers and their children. From that second work: There were over 9 million TCR beta CDR3 reads from each mother and roughly 3 million from each child.

Specimen: blood. The sequence was collected from a boy aged 2 to 10 in good health.

The CDR3 DNA reads as TGCGCCAGCAGCCAAGATTTCAGGGCCGACAATGAGCAGTTCTTC. It specifies CASSQDFRADNEQFF. This sequence joins TRBV4-3 and TRBJ2-1, with a tentative D call TRBD1 (5 bases). Germline values: CDR1 LGHNA, CDR2 YSLEER. This CDR3 spans 15 amino acids. V was pared by 0 bases and J by 5 bases, with 11 bases between.